This is a list of T cell receptor beta chains from one sample in a study of blood T cell repertoires in COVID-19. Clones were read by immunoSEQ multiplex PCR, and TCRdb kept only the in-frame ones, dropping some. The table includes approximately 440,000 clones, about nine tenths detected once. The sample consisted of PBMCs or T cells enriched from blood (not recorded which). These receptors were collected from a woman aged 18-29 years who had recovered from COVID-19. The CDR3 runs from the conserved cysteine through the conserved F or W. Fields, in order: clone size, J gene, V gene, D gene, CDR3 protein, CDR3 DNA. A D gene is named only where the DNA matches it firmly. Clone size appears in some rows only: once, few, many, or a class for an expanded clone.

>.|TRBJ1-5|TRBV19|TRBD1
CASISSGTGSYQPQHF
TGTGCCAGTATCTCTTCCGGGACAGGGTCCTATCAGCCCCAGCATTTT
>.|TRBJ1-1|TRBV19|.
CASSRETEAFF
TGTGCCAGTAGTAGGGAGACTGAAGCTTTCTTT
>.|TRBJ2-5|TRBV2|TRBD1
CASRNRGGETQYF
TGTGCCAGCAGAAACAGGGGCGGAGAGACCCAGTACTTC
>.|TRBJ1-6|TRBV6-5|.
CASSYPGNSPLHF
TGTGCCAGCAGTTATCCAGGGAATTCACCCCTCCACTTT
>.|TRBJ2-3|TRBV7-3|TRBD2
CASSPNRGASGGAGDTQYF
TGTGCCAGCAGCCCCAACCGGGGGGCTAGCGGGGGGGCGGGAGATACGCAGTATTTT
>.|TRBJ2-3|TRBV5-1|TRBD2
CASSLKRGGHTDTQYF
TGCGCCAGCAGCTTAAAGCGGGGGGGTCACACAGATACGCAGTATTTT
>once|TRBJ1-4|TRBV19|.
CASSIEREKLFF
TGTGCCAGTAGTATAGAGAGGGAAAAACTGTTTTTT
>.|TRBJ1-2|TRBV6-5|.
CASSSSLSGYGYTF
TGTGCCAGCAGTTCTAGTCTTTCGGGGTATGGCTACACCTTC
>.|TRBJ1-2|TRBV7-2|.
CASRGVYGGYTF
TGTGCCAGCAGAGGGGTTTATGGTGGCTACACCTTC
>once|TRBJ1-2|TRBV6-5|.
CASRGDRGMNYGYTF
TGTGCCAGCAGAGGAGACCGGGGGATGAACTATGGCTACACCTTC
>.|TRBJ2-2|TRBV5-5|TRBD1
CASSFPNRGRTGELFF
TGTGCCAGCAGCTTCCCAAACAGGGGGCGAACCGGGGAGCTGTTTTTT
>.|TRBJ1-1|TRBV3-1/TRBV3-2|.
CASSQSVTEAFF
TGTGCCAGCAGCCAGTCAGTCACAGAAGCTTTCTTT
>.|TRBJ2-5|TRBV30|.
CALRGSPKETQYF
TGTGCCTTGCGAGGGTCTCCGAAAGAGACCCAGTACTTC
>.|TRBJ1-2|TRBV29-1|TRBD1
CSVEGARDRGYGYTF
TGCAGCGTTGAAGGGGCCAGGGACAGGGGCTATGGCTACACCTTC
>.|TRBJ1-5|TRBV3-1/TRBV3-2|TRBD1
CASSPTGKANQPQHF
TGTGCCAGCAGCCCGACAGGGAAGGCGAATCAGCCCCAGCATTTT
>.|TRBJ1-5|TRBV18|TRBD1
CASSPDRYSNQPQHF
TGTGCCAGCTCACCGGACAGGTATAGCAATCAGCCCCAGCATTTT
>.|TRBJ1-5|TRBV5-5|TRBD1
CASSLGTGGQPQHF
TGTGCCAGCAGCTTGGGGACAGGGGGACAGCCCCAGCATTTT
>.|TRBJ2-7|TRBV5-6|TRBD2
CASRKLAGGLLEQYF
TGTGCCAGCCGAAAACTAGCGGGGGGGCTCCTTGAGCAGTACTTC
>.|TRBJ1-3|TRBV4-1|.
CASSQGIRGSGNTIYF
TGCGCCAGCAGCCAAGGGATAAGGGGTTCTGGAAACACCATATATTTT
>.|TRBJ1-1|TRBV4-1|TRBD1
CASSPRDRLNTEAFF
TGCGCCAGCAGTCCCCGGGACAGGTTGAACACTGAAGCTTTCTTT
>.|TRBJ1-2|TRBV30|.
CAWKEAGGYTF
TGTGCCTGGAAGGAGGCGGGTGGCTACACCTTC
>once|TRBJ1-1|TRBV24-1|.
CATGLRQLNTEAFF
TGTGCCACCGGTCTTAGACAGTTGAACACTGAAGCTTTCTTT
>.|TRBJ1-4|TRBV28|.
CASREGGGEKLFF
TGTGCCAGCAGGGAGGGAGGGGGTGAAAAACTGTTTTTT
>.|TRBJ1-2|TRBV28|TRBD1
CASSLRGGNAYGYTF
TGTGCCAGCAGTTTAAGAGGGGGCAATGCCTATGGCTACACCTTC
>few|TRBJ1-2|TRBV4-2|TRBD1
CASSLPGQDSAGYTF
TGTGCCAGCAGTTTACCGGGACAGGACTCGGCTGGCTACACCTTC
>.|TRBJ2-1|TRBV10-1|TRBD2
CASSTGLAGSNEQFF
TGCGCCAGTAGTACGGGACTAGCGGGGTCCAATGAGCAGTTCTTC
>once|TRBJ1-1|TRBV30|TRBD1
CAWSQQQGGNTEAFF
TGTGCCTGGAGTCAGCAACAGGGGGGGAACACTGAAGCTTTCTTT
>.|TRBJ1-2|TRBV7-2|.
CASSLAQEGGYTF
TGTGCCAGCAGCTTAGCGCAGGAAGGTGGCTACACCTTC
>.|TRBJ2-2|TRBV9|TRBD2
CASSEASGGFTGELFF
TGTGCCAGCAGCGAGGCTAGCGGGGGGTTCACCGGGGAGCTGTTTTTT
>.|TRBJ1-2|TRBV24-1|TRBD1
CATSDSGTGPYGYTF
TGTGCCACCAGTGATTCCGGGACAGGCCCTTATGGCTACACCTTC
>.|TRBJ1-1|TRBV28|.
CASSPWGLNTEAFF
TGTGCCAGCAGTCCTTGGGGGCTGAACACTGAAGCTTTCTTT
>.|TRBJ1-1|TRBV2|TRBD1
CASSGDRGGTEAFF
TGTGCCAGCAGCGGCGACAGGGGGGGCACTGAAGCTTTCTTT
>.|TRBJ1-2|TRBV7-3|.
CASSLTGALGYTF
TGTGCCAGCAGCTTAACAGGGGCGCTAGGCTACACCTTC
>.|TRBJ1-4|TRBV4-1|TRBD1
CASSLTGTGSEKLFF
TGCGCCAGCAGCCTAACCGGGACAGGGTCCGAAAAACTGTTTTTT